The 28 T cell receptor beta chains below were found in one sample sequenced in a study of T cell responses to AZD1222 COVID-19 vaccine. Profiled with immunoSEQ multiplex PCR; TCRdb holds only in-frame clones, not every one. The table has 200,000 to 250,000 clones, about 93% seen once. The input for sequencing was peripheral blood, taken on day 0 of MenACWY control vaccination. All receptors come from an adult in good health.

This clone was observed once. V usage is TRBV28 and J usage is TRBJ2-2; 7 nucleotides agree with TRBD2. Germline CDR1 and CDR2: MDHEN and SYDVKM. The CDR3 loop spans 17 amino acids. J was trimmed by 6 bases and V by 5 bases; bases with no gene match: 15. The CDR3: CASSRGGSGLRAGELFF. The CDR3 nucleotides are TGTGCCAGCAGTCGAGGCGGGAGCGGGTTACGGGCCGGGGAGCTGTTTTTT.

In nucleotides, the CDR3 is TGTGCCAGCAGACGGACAGGGGGTAGCAATCAGCCCCAGCATTTT. Its protein is CASRRTGGSNQPQHF. The chain links TRBV28 to TRBJ1-5; TRBD1 matches 10 bases. V trimming: 6 bases; J trimming: 0 bases; junction bases outside the gene matches: 2. CDR1 and CDR2 from the germline V gene are MDHEN and SYDVKM. This CDR3 has 15 amino acids.

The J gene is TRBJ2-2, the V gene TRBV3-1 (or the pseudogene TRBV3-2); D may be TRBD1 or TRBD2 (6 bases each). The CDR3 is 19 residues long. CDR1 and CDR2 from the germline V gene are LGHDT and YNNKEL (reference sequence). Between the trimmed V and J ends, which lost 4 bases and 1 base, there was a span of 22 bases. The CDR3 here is CASSRLRGIGGGNTGELFF. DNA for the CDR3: TGTGCCAGCAGCCGCCTAAGAGGAATAGGGGGAGGGAACACCGGGGAGCTGTTTTTT.

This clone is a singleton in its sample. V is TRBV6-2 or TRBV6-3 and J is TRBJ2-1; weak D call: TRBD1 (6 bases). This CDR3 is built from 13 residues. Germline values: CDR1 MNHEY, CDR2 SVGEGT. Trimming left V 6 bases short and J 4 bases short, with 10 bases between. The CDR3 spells CASSFDRYNEQFF. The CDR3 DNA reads TGTGCCAGCAGCTTTGACAGGTACAATGAGCAGTTCTTC.

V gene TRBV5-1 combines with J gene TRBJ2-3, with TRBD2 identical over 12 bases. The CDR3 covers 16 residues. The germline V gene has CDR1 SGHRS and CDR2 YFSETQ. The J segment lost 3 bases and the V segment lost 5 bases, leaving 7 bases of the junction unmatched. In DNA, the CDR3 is TGCGCCAGCAGGTCTAGCGGGGGGGCGTTGACAGATACGCAGTATTTT. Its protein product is CASRSSGGALTDTQYF.

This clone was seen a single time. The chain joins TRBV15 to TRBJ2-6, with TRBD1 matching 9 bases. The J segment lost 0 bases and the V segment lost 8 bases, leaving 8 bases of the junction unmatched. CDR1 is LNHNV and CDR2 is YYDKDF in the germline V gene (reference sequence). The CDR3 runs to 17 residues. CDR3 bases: TGTGCCACCGGGCAACAGGGGGCGTACTCTGGGGCCAACGTCCTGACTTTC. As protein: CATGQQGAYSGANVLTF.

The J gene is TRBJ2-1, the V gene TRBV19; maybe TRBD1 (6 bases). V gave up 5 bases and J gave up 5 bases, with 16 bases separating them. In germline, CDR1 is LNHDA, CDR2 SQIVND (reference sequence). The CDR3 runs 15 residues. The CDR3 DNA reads TGTGCCAGTAGTCCCCGCAGGGGCGCTGACAATGAGCAGTTCTTC. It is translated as CASSPRRGADNEQFF.

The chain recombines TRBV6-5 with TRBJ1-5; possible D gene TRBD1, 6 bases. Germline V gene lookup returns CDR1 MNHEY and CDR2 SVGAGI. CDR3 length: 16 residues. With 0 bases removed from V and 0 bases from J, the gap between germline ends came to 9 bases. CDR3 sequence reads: CASSYSGGGSNQPQHF. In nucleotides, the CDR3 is TGTGCCAGCAGTTACTCAGGGGGAGGTAGCAATCAGCCCCAGCATTTT.

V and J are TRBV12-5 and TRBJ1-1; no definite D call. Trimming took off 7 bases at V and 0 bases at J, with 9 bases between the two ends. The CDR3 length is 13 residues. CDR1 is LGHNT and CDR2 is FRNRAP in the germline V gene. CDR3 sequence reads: CASELGVNTEAFF. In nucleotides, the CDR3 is TGTGCTAGTGAACTGGGAGTGAACACTGAAGCTTTCTTT.

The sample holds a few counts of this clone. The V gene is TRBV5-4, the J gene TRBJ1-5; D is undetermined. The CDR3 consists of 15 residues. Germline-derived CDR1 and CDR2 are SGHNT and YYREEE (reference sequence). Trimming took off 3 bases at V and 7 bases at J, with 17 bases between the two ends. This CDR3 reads CASSSDMGGPQPQHF. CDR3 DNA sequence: TGTGCCAGCAGCTCGGATATGGGAGGGCCCCAGCCCCAGCATTTT.

The CDR3 DNA sequence: TGTGCCACCAGTCAAGCGGGCCCTTTGAGCAATACGCAGTATTTT. Protein sequence: CATSQAGPLSNTQYF. The chain links TRBV24-1 to TRBJ2-3; D perhaps matches TRBD2 (6 bases). The germline V and J ends were trimmed by 6 bases and 7 bases, with 19 bases remaining between them. The germline gives CDR1 KGHDR, CDR2 SFDVKD. The length of the CDR3 is 15 residues.

CDR3 region: CASSPTLTGVGNTEAFF. CDR3 nucleotide sequence: TGCGCCAGCAGCCCTACGTTGACAGGGGTTGGGAACACTGAAGCTTTCTTT. The chain carries TRBV5-1 and TRBJ1-1, with 8 positions matching TRBD1. The germline V gene has CDR1 SGHRS and CDR2 YFSETQ. J was trimmed by 1 base and V by 4 bases; bases with no gene match: 12. CDR3 size: 17 residues.

Here the CDR3 DNA reads TGTGCCAGCAGCTCCAATAGCGGGGCCGACAATGAGCAGTTCTTC. Residues: CASSSNSGADNEQFF. The chain uses TRBV7-7 and TRBJ2-1; 8 nucleotides align to TRBD2. Germline CDR1 and CDR2: SSHAT and FNYEAQ (reference sequence). V lost 4 bases and J lost 5; bases outside the gene matches: 7. The CDR3 is 15 amino acids.

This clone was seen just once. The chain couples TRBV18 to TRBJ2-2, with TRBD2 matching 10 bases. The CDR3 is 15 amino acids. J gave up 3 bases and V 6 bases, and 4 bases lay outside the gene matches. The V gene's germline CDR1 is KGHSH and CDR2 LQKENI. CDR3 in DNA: TGTGCCAGCTCCCCTAGCGGGGGAGACACCGGGGAGCTGTTTTTT. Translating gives CASSPSGGDTGELFF.

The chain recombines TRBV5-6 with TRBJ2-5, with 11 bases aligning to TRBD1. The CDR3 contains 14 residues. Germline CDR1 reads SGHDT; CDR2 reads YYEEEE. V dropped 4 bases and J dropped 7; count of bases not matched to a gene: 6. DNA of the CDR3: TGTGCCAGCAGCCCTGTTGGACAGGGGGCGACCCAGTACTTC. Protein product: CASSPVGQGATQYF. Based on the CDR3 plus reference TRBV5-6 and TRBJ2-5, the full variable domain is DAGVTQSPTHLIKTRGQQVTLRCSPKSGHDTVSWYQQALGQGPQFIFQYYEEEERQRGNFPDRFSGHQFPNYSSELNVNALLLGDSALYLCASSPVGQGATQYFGPGTRLLVL.

This CDR3 is CAWQAPRTAFF. The CDR3 bases are TGTGCCTGGCAAGCCCCACGGACCGCTTTCTTT. J is TRBJ1-1 and V is TRBV30; D is unresolved. V lost 5 bases, J lost 11 bases, and 15 bases lay in between. This CDR3 has 11 amino acids. Germline lookup yields CDR1 GTSNPN and CDR2 SVGIG (reference sequence).

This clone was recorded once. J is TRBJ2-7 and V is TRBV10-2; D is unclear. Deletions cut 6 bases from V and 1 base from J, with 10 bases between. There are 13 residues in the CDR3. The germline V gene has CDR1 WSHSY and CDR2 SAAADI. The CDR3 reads CASRGNISYEQYF. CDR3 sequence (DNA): TGCGCCAGCAGGGGGAACATTTCCTACGAGCAGTACTTC.

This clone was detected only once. In DNA, the CDR3 is TGTGCCAGCCGCCGGGAGGGGCTGGACTATGGCTACACCTTC. Its protein product is CASRREGLDYGYTF. V and J are TRBV6-5 and TRBJ1-2, with a possible D match to TRBD1 (5 bases). Trimming took off 8 bases at V and 3 bases at J, with 16 bases between the two ends. This CDR3 region has 14 residues. Germline V gene data show CDR1 as MNHEY and CDR2 as SVGAGI.

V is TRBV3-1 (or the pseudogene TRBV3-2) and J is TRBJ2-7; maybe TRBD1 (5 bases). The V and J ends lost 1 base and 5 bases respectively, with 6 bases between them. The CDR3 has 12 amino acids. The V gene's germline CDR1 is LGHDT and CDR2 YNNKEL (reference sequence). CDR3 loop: CASSQAGNEQYF. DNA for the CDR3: TGTGCCAGCAGCCAAGCAGGGAACGAGCAGTACTTC.

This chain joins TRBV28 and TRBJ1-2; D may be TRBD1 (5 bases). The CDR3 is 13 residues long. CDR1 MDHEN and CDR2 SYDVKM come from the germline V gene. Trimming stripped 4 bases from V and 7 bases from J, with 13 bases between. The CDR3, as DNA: TGTGCCAGCAGTTCAGCAGACAGATTTGGCTACACCTTC. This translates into CASSSADRFGYTF.

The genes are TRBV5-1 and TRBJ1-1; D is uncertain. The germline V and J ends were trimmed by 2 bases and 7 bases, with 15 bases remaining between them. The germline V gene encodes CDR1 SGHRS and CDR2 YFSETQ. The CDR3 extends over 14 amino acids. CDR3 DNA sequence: TGCGCCAGCAGCTTAACGGCTGGGGTTAATGAAGCTTTCTTT. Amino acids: CASSLTAGVNEAFF.

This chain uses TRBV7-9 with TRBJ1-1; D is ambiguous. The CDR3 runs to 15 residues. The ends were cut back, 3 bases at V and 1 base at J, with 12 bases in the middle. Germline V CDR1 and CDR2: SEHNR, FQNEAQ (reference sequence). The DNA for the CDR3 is TGTGCCAGCAGCTTGACATTTACAAAGAACACTGAAGCTTTCTTT. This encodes CASSLTFTKNTEAFF.

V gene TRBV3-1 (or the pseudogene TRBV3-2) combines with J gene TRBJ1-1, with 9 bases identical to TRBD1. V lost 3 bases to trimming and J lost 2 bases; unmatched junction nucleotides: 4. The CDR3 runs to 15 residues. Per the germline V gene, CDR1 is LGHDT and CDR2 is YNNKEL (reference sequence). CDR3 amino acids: CASSQGQGPNTEAFF. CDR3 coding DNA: TGTGCCAGCAGCCAGGGACAGGGCCCCAACACTGAAGCTTTCTTT.

The DNA for the CDR3 is TGTGCCAGCAGCTTAGTTAAATCGGGGGCCAGGGAGACCCAGTACTTC. This encodes CASSLVKSGARETQYF. This sequence joins TRBV7-2 and TRBJ2-5, with D possibly called TRBD1 or TRBD2 (6 bases each). V gave up 1 base and J gave up 5 bases, with 17 bases separating them. CDR3 length equals 16 residues. Germline CDR1 and CDR2: SGHTA and FQGNSA.

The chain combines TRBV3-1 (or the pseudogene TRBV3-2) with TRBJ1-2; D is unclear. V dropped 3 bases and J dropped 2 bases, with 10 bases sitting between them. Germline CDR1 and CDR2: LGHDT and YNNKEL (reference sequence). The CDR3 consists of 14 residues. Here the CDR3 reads CASSHWTENYGYTF. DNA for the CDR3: TGTGCCAGCAGCCATTGGACCGAGAACTATGGCTACACCTTC.

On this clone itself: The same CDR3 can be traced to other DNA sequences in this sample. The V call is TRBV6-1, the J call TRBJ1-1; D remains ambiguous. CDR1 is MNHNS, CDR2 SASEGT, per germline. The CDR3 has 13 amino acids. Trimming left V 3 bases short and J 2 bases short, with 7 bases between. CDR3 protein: CASSEILNTEAFF. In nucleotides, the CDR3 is TGTGCCAGCAGTGAGATCCTCAACACTGAAGCTTTCTTT.

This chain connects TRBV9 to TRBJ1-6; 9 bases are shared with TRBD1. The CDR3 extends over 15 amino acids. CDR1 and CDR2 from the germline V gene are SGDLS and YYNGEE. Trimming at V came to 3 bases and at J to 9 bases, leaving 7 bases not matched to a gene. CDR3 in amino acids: CASSDRDRAGSPLHF. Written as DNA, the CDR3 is TGTGCCAGCAGCGACCGGGACAGGGCCGGTTCACCCCTCCACTTT.

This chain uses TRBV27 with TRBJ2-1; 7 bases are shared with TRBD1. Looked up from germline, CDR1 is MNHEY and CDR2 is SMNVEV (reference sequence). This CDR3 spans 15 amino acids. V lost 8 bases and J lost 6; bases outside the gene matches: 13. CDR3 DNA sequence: TGTGCCAGCCGACTACACGACAGGGAAACCAATGAGCAGTTCTTC. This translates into CASRLHDRETNEQFF.